These 18 T cell receptor beta chains originate from one sample sequenced in a study of cytomegalovirus exposure and HLA in healthy donors. Amplification used 60 Vbeta primers and 13 Jbeta primers. This table comes from immunoSEQ multiplex PCR, and its TCRdb copy is limited to in-frame clones, with some not included. There are under 200,000 clones in the sample; around 77% occur only once, and around 1.5% lies in the top ten. The specimen sequenced was PBMCs. Receptors originate from a man aged 55 to 70 in good health and CMV-seronegative.

The chain joins TRBV30 to TRBJ2-5, with D perhaps TRBD1 (5 bases). Germline V gene data show CDR1 as GTSNPN and CDR2 as SVGIG (reference sequence). The germline V and J ends were trimmed by 4 bases and 4 bases, with 10 bases remaining between them. This CDR3 region has 12 residues. The CDR3 sequence is CAWTQGGETQYF. CDR3 bases: TGTGCCTGGACGCAGGGTGGAGAGACCCAGTACTTC.

The CDR3 spells CASSLGTTVPHEQYF. The CDR3, as DNA: TGTGCCAGCAGCCTCGGGACTACGGTCCCCCACGAGCAGTACTTC. The chain joins TRBV9 to TRBJ2-7; 7 bases map to TRBD2. Germline values: CDR1 SGDLS, CDR2 YYNGEE. The CDR3 contains 15 residues. V gave up 4 bases and J gave up 5 bases; unmatched junction bases: 12.

This clone was observed a few times. The chain uses TRBV7-2 and TRBJ2-2, with a weak D call TRBD1 (5 bases). Germline assignment: CDR1 SGHTA and CDR2 FQGNSA. This CDR3 region has 16 residues. Trimming pared 1 base from V and 4 bases from J, leaving 13 bases between. Here the CDR3 reads CASSLELGAVTGELFF. For the CDR3, the DNA is TGTGCCAGCAGCTTAGAGTTAGGGGCGGTCACCGGGGAGCTGTTTTTT.

This sequence joins TRBV28 and TRBJ2-7, with 10 positions matching TRBD1. This CDR3 has 13 residues. The germline V gene encodes CDR1 MDHEN and CDR2 SYDVKM. V lost 6 bases to trimming and J lost 1 base; unmatched junction nucleotides: 0. The CDR3 region has the DNA TGTGCCAGCAGGGGACAGGGGTCCTACGAGCAGTACTTC. Encoded protein: CASRGQGSYEQYF. Full variable domain (rest looked up from reference TRBV28 and TRBJ2-7): DVKVTQSSRYLVKRTGEKVFLECVQDMDHENMFWYRQDPGLGLRLIYFSYDVKMKEKGDIPEGYSVSREKKERFSLILESASTNQTSMYLCASRGQGSYEQYFGPGTRLTVT.

The chain carries TRBV5-5 and TRBJ2-5; D gene uncertain. The germline V and J ends were trimmed by 3 bases and 2 bases, with 11 bases remaining between them. CDR3 length: 14 amino acids. CDR1 is SGHKS, CDR2 YYEKEE, per germline (reference sequence). The CDR3: CASSSGSGQETQYF. CDR3 coding DNA: TGTGCCAGCAGCTCCGGGTCCGGTCAAGAGACCCAGTACTTC.

The J gene is TRBJ2-7, the V gene TRBV7-2; D unresolved. Germline-derived CDR1 and CDR2 are SGHTA and FQGNSA. Trimming took 5 bases from V and 1 from J, leaving 12 bases between them. This CDR3 has 14 amino acids. CDR3 nucleotides: TGTGCCAGCAGCCCATACTACTCTTCCTACGAGCAGTACTTC. This sequence encodes CASSPYYSSYEQYF.

The chain joins TRBV4-3 to TRBJ1-2; no clear D gene. In germline, CDR1 is LGHNA, CDR2 YSLEER. This CDR3 is built from 14 residues. V lost 8 bases and J lost 8, with 21 bases in between. This CDR3 is CASADHGSLLGYTF. In DNA, the CDR3 is TGCGCCAGCGCAGATCACGGGTCTCTCCTGGGCTACACCTTC.

The chain links TRBV7-2 to TRBJ2-7; D not resolved. Trimming pared 4 bases from V and 0 bases from J, leaving 4 bases between. The CDR3 runs to 12 residues. The germline CDR1 and CDR2 sequences are SGHTA and FQGNSA. CDR3 region: CASSSYSYEQYF. The CDR3 DNA reads as TGTGCCAGCAGCTCCTACTCCTACGAGCAGTACTTC.

The chain uses TRBV7-2 and TRBJ2-1, with D perhaps TRBD1 (6 bases). This CDR3 has 13 amino acids. The germline V gene encodes CDR1 SGHTA and CDR2 FQGNSA. Trimming removed 5 bases from V and 8 bases from J, with 13 bases in between. The CDR3 region is CASSQGWLYEQFF. In nucleotides, the CDR3 is TGTGCCAGCAGCCAGGGGTGGCTGTATGAGCAGTTCTTC.

The chain recombines TRBV19 with TRBJ1-1; D is undetermined. V was trimmed by 4 bases and J by 3 bases, leaving 12 bases between them. Germline CDR1 is LNHDA and CDR2 is SQIVND (reference sequence). CDR3 length equals 14 residues. CDR3 amino acids: CASSTEWRDTEAFF. CDR3 bases: TGTGCCAGTAGTACAGAGTGGAGGGACACTGAAGCTTTCTTT. The variable domain in full, completed from reference TRBV19 and TRBJ1-1, reads DGGITQSPKYLFRKEGQNVTLSCEQNLNHDAMYWYRQDPGQGLRLIYYSQIVNDFQKGDIAEGYSVSREKKESFPLTVTSAQKNPTAFYLCASSTEWRDTEAFFGQGTRLTVV.

The chain employs TRBV7-3 and TRBJ2-7; 8 nucleotides line up with TRBD1. Germline V CDR1 and CDR2: SGHTA, FQGTGA. After removal of 4 bases from V and 13 bases from J, the junction contained 9 bases not matched to a gene. The CDR3 has 12 residues. The CDR3 sequence is CASSSQTGAIYF. The DNA of the CDR3 is TGTGCCAGCAGCTCTCAGACAGGGGCGATATACTTC.

The CDR3 bases are TGTGCCAGCAGCCCCAACACCCAGGAGACCCAGTACTTC. It yields the protein CASSPNTQETQYF. The chain recombines TRBV7-9 with TRBJ2-5; D uncertain. CDR3 length: 13 amino acids. The germline V and J ends were trimmed by 5 bases and 5 bases, with 12 bases remaining between them. Germline V CDR1 and CDR2: SEHNR, FQNEAQ (reference sequence).

The genes are TRBV4-2 and TRBJ2-5; possibly TRBD2 for D (6 bases). The CDR3 runs 14 residues. Trimming took 4 bases from V and 5 from J, leaving 14 bases between them. The germline gives CDR1 LGHNA, CDR2 YNFKEQ. The CDR3 loop is CASSPGVGVETQYF. The CDR3 nucleotides read TGTGCCAGCAGCCCGGGGGTGGGGGTGGAGACCCAGTACTTC.

The chain uses TRBV4-2 and TRBJ2-2, with 7 bases identical to TRBD1. CDR1 and CDR2 (germline): LGHNA, YNFKEQ. V shed 5 bases and J 5 bases; nucleotides not matched to a gene: 8. The CDR3 is 15 residues long. The chain's CDR3 is CASSTPDRRTGELFF. DNA of the CDR3: TGTGCCAGCAGCACACCGGACAGGAGGACCGGGGAGCTGTTTTTT.

This clone was observed a handful of times. This sequence joins TRBV19 and TRBJ1-2, with 7 positions matching TRBD1. The trim removed 5 bases at V and 2 bases at J, leaving 5 bases unmatched. CDR1 and CDR2 from the germline V gene are LNHDA and SQIVND (reference sequence). CDR3 length: 14 residues. CDR3 residues: CASSLQGENYGYTF. CDR3 nucleotide sequence: TGTGCCAGTAGTCTCCAGGGGGAAAACTATGGCTACACCTTC.

The chain has TRBV28 and TRBJ1-2, with a possible D match to TRBD1 (6 bases). The CDR3 has 11 residues. The germline V gene has CDR1 MDHEN and CDR2 SYDVKM. The V gene lost 8 bases and the J gene lost 7 bases, with 11 bases spanning the gap. CDR3 residues: CASGGGSGYTF. CDR3 in DNA: TGTGCCAGCGGGGGGGGCTCTGGCTACACCTTC.

This rearrangement joins TRBV7-2 to TRBJ2-7; the match to TRBD1 covers 8 bases. The germline V gene encodes CDR1 SGHTA and CDR2 FQGNSA. V was pared by 1 base and J by 4 bases, with 6 bases of the junction left unmatched. The CDR3 extends over 15 amino acids. The CDR3 nucleotides are TGTGCCAGCAGCTTAGGCGGACAGGGATTTTACGAGCAGTACTTC. Translation gives CASSLGGQGFYEQYF.

This clone was recorded only once. V and J are TRBV29-1 and TRBJ2-1; 10 bases match TRBD1. The CDR3 sequence is 18 residues long. Losses at the gene ends were 4 bases for V and 5 bases for J; bases not matched to a gene: 17. In germline, CDR1 is SQVTM, CDR2 ANQGSEA. CDR3 nucleotides: TGCAGCGTTGCGAAGATAATAGGTGAGGACAGGGGGAACAATGAGCAGTTCTTC. Translating gives CSVAKIIGEDRGNNEQFF.